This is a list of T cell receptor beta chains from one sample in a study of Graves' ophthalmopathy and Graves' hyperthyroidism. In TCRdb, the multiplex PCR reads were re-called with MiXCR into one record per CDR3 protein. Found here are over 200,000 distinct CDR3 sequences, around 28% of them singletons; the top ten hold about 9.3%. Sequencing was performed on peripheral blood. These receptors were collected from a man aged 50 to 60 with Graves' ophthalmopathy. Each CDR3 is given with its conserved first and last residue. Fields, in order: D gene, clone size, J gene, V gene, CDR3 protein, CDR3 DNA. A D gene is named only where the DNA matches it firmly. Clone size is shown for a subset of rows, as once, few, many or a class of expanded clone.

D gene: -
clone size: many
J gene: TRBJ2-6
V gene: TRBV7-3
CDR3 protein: CASSLWGSTGANVLTF
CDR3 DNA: TGTGCCAGCAGCTTATGGGGTTCAACTGGGGCCAACGTCCTGACTTTC

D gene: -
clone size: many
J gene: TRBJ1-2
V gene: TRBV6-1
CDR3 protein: CASSEFPENYGYTF
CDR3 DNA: TGTGCCAGCAGTGAATTTCCGGAAAACTATGGCTACACCTTC

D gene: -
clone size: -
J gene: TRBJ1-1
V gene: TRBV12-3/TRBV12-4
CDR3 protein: CASSLRGSTISTEEAFF
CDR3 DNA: TGTGCCAGCAGTTTGAGGGGCAGCACTATTAGTACTGAGGAAGCTTTCTTT

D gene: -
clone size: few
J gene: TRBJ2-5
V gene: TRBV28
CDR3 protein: CASSLPVDLSGRETQYF
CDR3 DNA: TGTGCCAGCAGTCTCCCTGTCGACCTATCCGGAAGGGAGACCCAGTACTTC

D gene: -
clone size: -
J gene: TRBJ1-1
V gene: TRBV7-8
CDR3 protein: CASSLDRVGAFF
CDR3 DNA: TGTGCCAGCAGCTTAGACAGGGTGGGAGCTTTCTTT

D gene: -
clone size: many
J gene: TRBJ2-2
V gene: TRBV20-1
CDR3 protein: CSARDLVTTGELFF
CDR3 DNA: TGCAGTGCTAGAGATCTGGTGACCACCGGGGAGCTGTTTTTT

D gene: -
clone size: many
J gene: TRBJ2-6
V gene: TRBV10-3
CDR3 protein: CAISESGRSSGANVLTF
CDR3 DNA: TGTGCCATCAGTGAGTCAGGGAGGAGCTCTGGGGCCAACGTCCTGACTTTC

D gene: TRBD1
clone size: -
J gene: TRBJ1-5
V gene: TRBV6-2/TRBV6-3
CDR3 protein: CASSYWGQGLGQPQHF
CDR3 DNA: TGTGCCAGCAGTTACTGGGGACAGGGGCTCGGGCAGCCCCAGCATTTT

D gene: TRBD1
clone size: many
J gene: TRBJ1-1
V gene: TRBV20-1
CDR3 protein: CSAREGQGYTEAFF
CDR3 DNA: TGCAGTGCTAGAGAAGGACAGGGGTACACTGAAGCTTTCTTT

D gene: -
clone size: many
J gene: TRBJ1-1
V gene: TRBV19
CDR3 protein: CASKKQGLNTEAFF
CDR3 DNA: TGTGCCAGTAAAAAACAGGGTTTAAACACTGAAGCTTTCTTT

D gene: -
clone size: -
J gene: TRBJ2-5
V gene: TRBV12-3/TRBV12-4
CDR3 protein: CASSFTAVLGRGQYF
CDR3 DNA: TGTGCCAGCAGTTTTACAGCCGTCCTAGGGAGAGGCCAGTACTTC

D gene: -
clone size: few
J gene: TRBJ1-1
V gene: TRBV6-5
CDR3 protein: CASSYVGGTEAFF
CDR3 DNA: TGTGCCAGCAGTTACGTCGGGGGCACTGAAGCTTTCTTT

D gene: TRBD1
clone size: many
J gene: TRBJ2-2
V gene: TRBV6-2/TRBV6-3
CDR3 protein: CASIGTGRTGELFF
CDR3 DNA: TGTGCCAGCATTGGGACAGGGCGCACCGGGGAGCTGTTTTTT

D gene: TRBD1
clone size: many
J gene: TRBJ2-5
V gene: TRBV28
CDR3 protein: CASRPGQVQETQYF
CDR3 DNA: TGTGCCAGCAGACCCGGACAGGTCCAAGAGACCCAGTACTTC

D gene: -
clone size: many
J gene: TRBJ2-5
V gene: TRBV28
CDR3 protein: CASSHRRAGRETQYF
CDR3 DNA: TGTGCCAGCAGCCACCGGAGGGCCGGGCGAGAGACCCAGTACTTC

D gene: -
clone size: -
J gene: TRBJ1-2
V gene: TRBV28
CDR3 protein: CAGSRRLYGYTF
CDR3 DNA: TGTGCCGGCAGCCGACGCCTTTATGGCTACACCTTC

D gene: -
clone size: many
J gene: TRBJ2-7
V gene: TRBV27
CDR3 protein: CASSFQAGEQYF
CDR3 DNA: TGTGCCAGCAGTTTTCAGGCAGGGGAGCAGTACTTC

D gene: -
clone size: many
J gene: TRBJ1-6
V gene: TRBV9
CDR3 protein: CASSEGENNSPLHF
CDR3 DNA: TGTGCCAGCAGCGAGGGGGAGAATAATTCACCCCTCCACTTT

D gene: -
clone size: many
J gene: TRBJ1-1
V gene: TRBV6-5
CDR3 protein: CASRSTGQTEAFF
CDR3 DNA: TGTGCCAGCAGATCAACAGGGCAAACTGAAGCTTTCTTT

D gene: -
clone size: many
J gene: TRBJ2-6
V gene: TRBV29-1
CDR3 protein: CSVEAVVGANVLTF
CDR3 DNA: TGCAGCGTTGAAGCGGTTGTGGGGGCCAACGTCCTGACTTTC

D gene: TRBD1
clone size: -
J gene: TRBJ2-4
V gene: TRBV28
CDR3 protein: CASNPIEGQGDIQYF
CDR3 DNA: TGTGCCAGCAACCCTATCGAAGGACAGGGTGACATTCAGTACTTC

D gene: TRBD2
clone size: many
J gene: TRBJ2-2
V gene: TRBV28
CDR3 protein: CASRGTSGSTGELFF
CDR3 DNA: TGTGCCAGCAGAGGGACTAGCGGGAGCACCGGGGAGCTGTTTTTT

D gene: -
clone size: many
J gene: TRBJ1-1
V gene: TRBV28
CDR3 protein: CASSPTSARGTEAFF
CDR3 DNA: TGTGCCAGCAGTCCGACGTCGGCCCGGGGCACTGAAGCTTTCTTT

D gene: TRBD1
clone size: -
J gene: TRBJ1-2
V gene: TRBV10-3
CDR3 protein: CASSETTGGNYGYTF
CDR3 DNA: TGTGCCAGCAGCGAGACGACAGGGGGCAACTATGGCTACACCTTC

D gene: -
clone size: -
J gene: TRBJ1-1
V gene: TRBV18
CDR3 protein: CASSGELNTEAFF
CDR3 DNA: TGTGCCAGCTCGGGAGAATTGAACACTGAAGCTTTCTTT

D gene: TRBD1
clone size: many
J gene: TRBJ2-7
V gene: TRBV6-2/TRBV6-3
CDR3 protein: CASSYLGQGEIGSYEQYF
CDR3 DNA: TGTGCCAGCAGTTACCTGGGACAGGGGGAAATTGGGTCCTACGAGCAGTACTTC

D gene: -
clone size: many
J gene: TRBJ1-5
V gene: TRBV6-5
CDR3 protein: CASSYSGDKNQPQHF
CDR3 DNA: TGTGCCAGCAGTTACTCGGGAGATAAAAATCAGCCCCAGCATTTT

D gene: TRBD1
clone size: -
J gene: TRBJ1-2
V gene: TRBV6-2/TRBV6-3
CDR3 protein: CASSPRTGGGGDYGYTF
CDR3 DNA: TGTGCCAGCAGCCCTCGGACAGGGGGCGGAGGTGACTATGGCTACACCTTC

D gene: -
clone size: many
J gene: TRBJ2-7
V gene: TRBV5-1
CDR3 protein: CASNNPGAYEQYF
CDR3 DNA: TGCGCCAGCAACAACCCCGGGGCCTACGAGCAGTACTTC

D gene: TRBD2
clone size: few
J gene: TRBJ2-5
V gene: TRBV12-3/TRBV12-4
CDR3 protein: CASSPTSGGEETQYF
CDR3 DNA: TGTGCCAGCAGCCCTACTAGCGGGGGGGAAGAGACCCAGTACTTC

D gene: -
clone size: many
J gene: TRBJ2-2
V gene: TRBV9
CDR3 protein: CASSVVADSGELFF
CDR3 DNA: TGTGCCAGCAGCGTAGTGGCAGACTCCGGGGAGCTGTTTTTT

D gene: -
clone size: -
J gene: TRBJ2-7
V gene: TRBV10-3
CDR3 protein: CATTPRGISSYEQYF
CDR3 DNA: TGTGCCACTACCCCTCGGGGAATCAGCTCCTACGAGCAGTACTTC

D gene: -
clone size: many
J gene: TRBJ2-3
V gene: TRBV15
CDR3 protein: CATSMGAEDTQYF
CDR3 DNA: TGTGCCACCAGCATGGGAGCCGAGGATACGCAGTATTTT

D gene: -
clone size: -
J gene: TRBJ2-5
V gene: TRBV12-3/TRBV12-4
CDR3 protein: CASNPQGLQETQYF
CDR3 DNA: TGTGCCAGCAATCCACAGGGCCTCCAAGAGACCCAGTACTTC

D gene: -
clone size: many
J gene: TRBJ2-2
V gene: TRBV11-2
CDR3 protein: CASSRTQGSYTGELFF
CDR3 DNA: TGTGCCAGCAGCCGGACCCAGGGATCTTACACCGGGGAGCTGTTTTTT

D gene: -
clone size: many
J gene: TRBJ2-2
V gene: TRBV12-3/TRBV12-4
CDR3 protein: CASSRAWSGNTGELFF
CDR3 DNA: TGTGCCAGCAGCCGAGCGTGGAGCGGGAACACCGGGGAGCTGTTTTTT

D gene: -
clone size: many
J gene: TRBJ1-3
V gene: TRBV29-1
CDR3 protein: CSVRGSGNTIYF
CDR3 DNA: TGCAGCGTAAGGGGCTCTGGAAACACCATATATTTT

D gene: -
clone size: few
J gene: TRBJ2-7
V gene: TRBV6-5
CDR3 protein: CASSYMGDEQYF
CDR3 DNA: TGTGCCAGCAGTTATATGGGGGACGAGCAGTACTTC

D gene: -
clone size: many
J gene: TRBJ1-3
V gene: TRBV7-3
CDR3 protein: CASSRSGAGNTIYF
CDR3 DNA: TGTGCCAGCAGCCGGTCAGGGGCTGGAAACACCATATATTTT

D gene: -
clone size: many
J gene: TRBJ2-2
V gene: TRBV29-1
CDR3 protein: CSVEVQNTGELFF
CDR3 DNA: TGCAGCGTTGAGGTACAGAACACCGGGGAGCTGTTTTTT

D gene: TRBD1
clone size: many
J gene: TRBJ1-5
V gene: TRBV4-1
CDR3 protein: CASSQGQGAGQPQHF
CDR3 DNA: TGCGCCAGCAGCCAAGGCCAGGGGGCTGGTCAGCCCCAGCATTTT

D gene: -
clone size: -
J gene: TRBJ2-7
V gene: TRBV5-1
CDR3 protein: CASSGPRGEQYF
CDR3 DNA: TGCGCCAGCAGCGGGCCCCGGGGAGAGCAGTACTTC

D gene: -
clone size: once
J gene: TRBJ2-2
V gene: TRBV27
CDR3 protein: CASSLTAATYTGELFF
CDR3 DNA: TGTGCCAGCAGTTTGACAGCGGCTACCTACACCGGGGAGCTGTTTTTT